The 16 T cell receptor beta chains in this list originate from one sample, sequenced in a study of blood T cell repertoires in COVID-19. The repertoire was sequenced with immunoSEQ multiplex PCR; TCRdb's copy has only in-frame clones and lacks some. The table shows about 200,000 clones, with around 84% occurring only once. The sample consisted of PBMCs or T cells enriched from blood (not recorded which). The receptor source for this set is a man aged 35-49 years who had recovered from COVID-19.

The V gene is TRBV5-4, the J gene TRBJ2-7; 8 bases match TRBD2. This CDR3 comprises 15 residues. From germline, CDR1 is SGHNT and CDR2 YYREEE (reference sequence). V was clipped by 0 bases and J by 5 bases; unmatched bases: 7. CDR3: CASSLEPAGANEQYF. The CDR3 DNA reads TGTGCCAGCAGCTTGGAGCCAGCGGGAGCGAACGAGCAGTACTTC. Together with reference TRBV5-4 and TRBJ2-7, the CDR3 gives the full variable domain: ETGVTQSPTHLIKTRGQQVTLRCSSQSGHNTVSWYQQALGQGPQFIFQYYREEENGRGNFPPRFSGLQFPNYSSELNVNALELDDSALYLCASSLEPAGANEQYFGPGTRLTVT.

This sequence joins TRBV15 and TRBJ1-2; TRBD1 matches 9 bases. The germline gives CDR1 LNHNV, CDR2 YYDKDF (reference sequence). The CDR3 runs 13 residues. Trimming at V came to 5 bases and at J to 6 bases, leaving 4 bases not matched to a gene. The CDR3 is CATSSTGGNGYTF. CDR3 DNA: TGTGCCACCAGCTCAACAGGGGGCAATGGCTACACCTTC.

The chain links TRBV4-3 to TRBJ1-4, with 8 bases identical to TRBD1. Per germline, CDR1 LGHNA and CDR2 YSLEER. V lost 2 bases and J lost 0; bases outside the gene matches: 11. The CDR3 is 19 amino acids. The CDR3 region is CASSQRVGQGASTNEKLFF. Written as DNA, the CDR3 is TGCGCCAGCAGCCAAAGAGTGGGGCAGGGGGCTTCAACTAATGAAAAACTGTTTTTT.

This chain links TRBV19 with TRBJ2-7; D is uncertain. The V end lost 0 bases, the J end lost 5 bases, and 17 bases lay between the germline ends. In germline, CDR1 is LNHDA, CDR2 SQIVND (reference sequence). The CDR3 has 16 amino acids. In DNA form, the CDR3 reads TGTGCCAGTAGTATAGATCTTCAGATGAGGAAGAACGAGCAGTACTTC. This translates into CASSIDLQMRKNEQYF. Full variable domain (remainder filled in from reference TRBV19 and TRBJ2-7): DGGITQSPKYLFRKEGQNVTLSCEQNLNHDAMYWYRQDPGQGLRLIYYSQIVNDFQKGDIAEGYSVSREKKESFPLTVTSAQKNPTAFYLCASSIDLQMRKNEQYFGPGTRLTVT.

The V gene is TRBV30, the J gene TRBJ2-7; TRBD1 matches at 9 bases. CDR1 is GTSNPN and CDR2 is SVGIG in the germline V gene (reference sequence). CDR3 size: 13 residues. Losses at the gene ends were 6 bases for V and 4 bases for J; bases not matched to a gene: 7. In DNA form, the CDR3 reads TGTGCCTGCACCGGGACAGGGAGGTACGAGCAGTACTTC. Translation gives CACTGTGRYEQYF. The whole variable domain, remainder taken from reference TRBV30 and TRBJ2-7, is SQTIHQWPATLVQPVGSPLSLECTVEGTSNPNLYWYRQAAGRGLQLLFYSVGIGQISSEVPQNLSASRPQDRQFILSSKKLLLSDSGFYLCACTGTGRYEQYFGPGTRLTVT.

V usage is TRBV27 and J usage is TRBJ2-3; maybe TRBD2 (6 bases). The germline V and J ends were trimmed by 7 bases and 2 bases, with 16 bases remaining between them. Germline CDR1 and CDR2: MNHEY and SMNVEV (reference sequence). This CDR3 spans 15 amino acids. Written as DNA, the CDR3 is TGTGCCAGCAAGGGAGTAACGGGGGTCACAGATACGCAGTATTTT. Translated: CASKGVTGVTDTQYF.

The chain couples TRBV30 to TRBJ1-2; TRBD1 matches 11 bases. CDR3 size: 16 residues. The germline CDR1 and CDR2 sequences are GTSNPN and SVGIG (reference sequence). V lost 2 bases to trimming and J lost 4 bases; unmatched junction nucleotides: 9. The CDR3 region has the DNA TGTGCCTGGAGTCCAATGTCCGGGACAGGGGGCTATGGCTACACCTTC. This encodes CAWSPMSGTGGYGYTF.

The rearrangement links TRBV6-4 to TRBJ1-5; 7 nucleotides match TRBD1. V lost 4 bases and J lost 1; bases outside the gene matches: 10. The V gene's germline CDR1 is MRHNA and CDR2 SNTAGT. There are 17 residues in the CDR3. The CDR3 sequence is CASSAIGQAQSNQPQHF. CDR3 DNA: TGTGCCAGCAGTGCCATCGGACAGGCCCAGAGCAATCAGCCCCAGCATTTT.

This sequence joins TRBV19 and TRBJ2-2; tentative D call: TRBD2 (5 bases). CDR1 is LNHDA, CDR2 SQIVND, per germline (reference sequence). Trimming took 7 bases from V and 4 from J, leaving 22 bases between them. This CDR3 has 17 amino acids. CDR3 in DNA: TGTGCCAGTAACCCATTATACCAGAGGGAAGGCACCGGGGAGCTGTTTTTT. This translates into CASNPLYQREGTGELFF.

The DNA of the CDR3 is TGTGCCAGCAGCCTCGGGAAGAACACCGGGGAGCTGTTTTTT. Translated: CASSLGKNTGELFF. This chain joins TRBV13 and TRBJ2-2, with D possibly TRBD2 on 5 matching bases. The CDR3 sequence is 14 residues long. Trimming shortened V by 5 bases and J by 1 base, and 8 bases separated the two germline ends. CDR1 is PRHDT and CDR2 is FYEKMQ in the germline V gene (reference sequence). The whole variable domain, filled in from reference TRBV13 and TRBJ2-2, reads AAGVIQSPRHLIKEKRETATLKCYPIPRHDTVYWYQQGPGQDPQFLISFYEKMQSDKGSIPDRFSAQQFSDYHSELNMSSLELGDSALYFCASSLGKNTGELFFGEGSRLTVL.

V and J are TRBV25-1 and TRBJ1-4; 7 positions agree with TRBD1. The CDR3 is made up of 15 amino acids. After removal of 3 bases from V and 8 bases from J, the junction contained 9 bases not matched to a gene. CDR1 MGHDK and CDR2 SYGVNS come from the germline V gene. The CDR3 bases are TGTGCCAGCAGTGATACTACAGGGGTAGGCGAAAAACTGTTTTTT. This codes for CASSDTTGVGEKLFF. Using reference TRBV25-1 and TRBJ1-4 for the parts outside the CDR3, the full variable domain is EADIYQTPRYLVIGTGKKITLECSQTMGHDKMYWYQQDPGMELHLIHYSYGVNSTEKGDLSSESTVSRIRTEHFPLTLESARPSHTSQYLCASSDTTGVGEKLFFGSGTQLSVL.

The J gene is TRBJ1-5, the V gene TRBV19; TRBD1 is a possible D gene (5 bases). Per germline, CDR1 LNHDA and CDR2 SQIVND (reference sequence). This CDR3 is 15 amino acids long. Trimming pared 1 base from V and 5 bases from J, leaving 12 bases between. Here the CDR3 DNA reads TGTGCCAGTAGTATAGGGGGGGAACCCTATCAGCCCCAGCATTTT. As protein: CASSIGGEPYQPQHF.

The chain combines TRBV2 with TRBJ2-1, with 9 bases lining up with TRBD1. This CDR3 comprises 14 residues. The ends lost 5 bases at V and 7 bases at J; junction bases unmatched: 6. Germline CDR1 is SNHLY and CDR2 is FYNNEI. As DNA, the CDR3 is TGTGCCAGCAGTCCGGACAGGGGAGGGAATGAGCAGTTCTTC. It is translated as CASSPDRGGNEQFF.

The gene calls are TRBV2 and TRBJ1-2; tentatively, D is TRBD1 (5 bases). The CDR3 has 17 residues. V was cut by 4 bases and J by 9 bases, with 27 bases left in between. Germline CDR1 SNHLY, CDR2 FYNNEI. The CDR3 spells CASSGGVLEAGNNRYTF. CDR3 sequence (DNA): TGTGCCAGCAGTGGAGGGGTTTTAGAGGCGGGGAACAACCGCTACACCTTC.

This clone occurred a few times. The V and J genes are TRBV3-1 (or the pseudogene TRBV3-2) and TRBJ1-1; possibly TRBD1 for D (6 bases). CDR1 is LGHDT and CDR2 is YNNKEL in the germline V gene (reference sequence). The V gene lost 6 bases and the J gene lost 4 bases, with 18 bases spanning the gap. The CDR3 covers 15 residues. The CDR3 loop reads CASSLRGGEGTEAFF. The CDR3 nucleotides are TGTGCCAGCAGTCTCCGGGGGGGCGAGGGCACTGAAGCTTTCTTT.

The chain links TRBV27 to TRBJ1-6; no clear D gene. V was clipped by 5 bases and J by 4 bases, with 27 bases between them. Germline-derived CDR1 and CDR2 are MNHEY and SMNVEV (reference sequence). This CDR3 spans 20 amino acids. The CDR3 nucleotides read TGTGCCAGCAGTCCCACGGGGTTCGCAGGCCAAGAGTATTATAATTCACCCCTCCACTTT. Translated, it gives CASSPTGFAGQEYYNSPLHF.